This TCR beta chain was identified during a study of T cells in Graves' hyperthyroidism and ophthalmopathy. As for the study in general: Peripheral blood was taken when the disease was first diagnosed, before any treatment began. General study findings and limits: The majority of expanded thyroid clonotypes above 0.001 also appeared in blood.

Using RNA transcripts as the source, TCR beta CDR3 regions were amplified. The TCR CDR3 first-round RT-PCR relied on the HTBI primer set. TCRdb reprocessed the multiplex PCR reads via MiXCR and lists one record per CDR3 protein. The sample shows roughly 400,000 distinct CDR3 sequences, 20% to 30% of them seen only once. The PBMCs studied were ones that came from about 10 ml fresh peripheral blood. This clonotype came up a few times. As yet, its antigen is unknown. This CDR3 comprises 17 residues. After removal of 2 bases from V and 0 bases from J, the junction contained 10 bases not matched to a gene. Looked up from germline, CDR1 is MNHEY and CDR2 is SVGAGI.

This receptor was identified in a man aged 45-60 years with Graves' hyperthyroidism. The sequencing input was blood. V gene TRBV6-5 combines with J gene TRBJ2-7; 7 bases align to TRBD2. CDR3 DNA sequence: TGTGCCAGCAGTTACCTTCCCCCGCTAGCGGACTCCTACGAGCAGTACTTC. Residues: CASSYLPPLADSYEQYF.